This T cell receptor beta chain was sequenced for a study of T cells in Graves' hyperthyroidism and ophthalmopathy (dated by TCRdb to about 2019). Study-level background: Peripheral blood was sampled at the time of initial diagnosis, prior to any treatment. TCR V-J signatures able to tell the groups apart were searched for in a discovery cohort of 90 to 100 patients, of whom over 40 had Graves' ophthalmopathy and about 60 had stable Graves' hyperthyroidism. Whether ophthalmopathy could be predicted prospectively was tested in an independent validation cohort made up of 18 to 20 hyperthyroidism patients plus 17 patients who later progressed to ophthalmopathy. The roughly 100 discovery patients were randomly divided into training and test sets at a 7:3 ratio. In about 6 Graves' hyperthyroidism patients, the study also compared T-cell repertoires from thyroid tissue with T-cell repertoires from blood. Once sampling was done, hyperthyroidism patients were given methimazole at a starting dose of 30 mg daily, whereas ophthalmopathy patients were given high-dose intravenous methylprednisolone. According to the paper, TCR Vbeta CDR3 sequencing was carried out on some 140 peripheral blood samples, which came from fewer than 50 ophthalmopathy, around 74 hyperthyroidism and about 17 progressor patients.

Stable Graves' hyperthyroidism was defined as the absence of progression to ophthalmopathy over 18 months of follow-up. Hyperthyroidism patients were newly diagnosed, had a disease duration of under 2 months, and were aged 18 to 65 years. The study excluded patients with uncontrolled infections, other autoimmune diseases, pregnancy or lactation. Diagnoses relied on clinical symptoms, serum thyroxine and TRAb, thyroid ultrasound and orbital computed tomography. PBMCs were isolated from roughly 10 ml of fresh peripheral blood by Ficoll-Paque density gradient centrifugation. Total RNA was extracted using Trizol reagent, and RNA quality was assessed on an Agilent 2100 Bioanalyzer. As to this clonotype: Its specific antigen is unknown. No base-level quality is on record; no much larger clone is a single base apart.

Points the paper makes about the study in general: A model built on a 13 V-J signature distinguished ophthalmopathy from stable hyperthyroidism, reaching 85% to 90% sensitivity and 81.08% specificity in cross-validation and 80%/75% in testing. In validation, the model predicted progression to ophthalmopathy a median of 6.5 months before onset, with approximately 70% sensitivity and around 76% specificity. Most expanded thyroid clonotypes (frequency above 0.001) were also found in blood, which suggests that blood repertoires may mirror thyroid immune responses. No statistical method was used to fix the sample size in advance, and group allocation was not hidden from the investigators.

CDR1 and CDR2, looked up from the germline V gene (reference sequence), are DFQATT and SNEGSKA. From the cysteine up to the phenylalanine, the CDR3 has a length of 13 residues. Just CDR3 DNA is preserved here, 39 bases in frame from base 1. V is reduced by 4 bases and J by 3 bases, leaving a spacing of 10 bases between them. The TCR beta CDR3 regions were amplified from the RNA transcripts. A first-round RT-PCR of the TCR CDR3 used the HTBI primer set with the Qiagen OneStep RT-PCR kit. Libraries were constructed in a second round of multiplex PCR, after which size selection and purification were performed. Libraries were sequenced paired-end with 100 bp reads on an Illumina HiSeq2000. From the authors' description of their analysis: Raw data were processed with SOAPnuke, discarding reads with adapters, uncalled bases, mean Phred below 15, or no exact constant-primer or identifier match. High-quality paired reads were merged using COPE v1.2.5, and each unique nucleotide sequence was defined as a clonotype. MiTCR v1.1 was used to align clonotypes to the IMGT TRBV, TRBD and TRBJ reference segments. Only V-J combinations with frequency above 0.0001, covering about 99% of repertoires, were analysed. A TCS score was defined as the ratio of F50 (clonal expansion) to E x V (chaos), with BLOSUM62-based TCRdist applied between CDR3 peptides within each V-J. Welch's t-statistics and random forest reduced some 510 V-J features to roughly 13, which were used in a naive Bayes classifier (R e1071). The public reads were reprocessed in TCRdb via fastp at Q25 and MiXCR, keeping in-frame beta chains. Rows with one shared CDR3 protein collapse into an entry with the most common genes and DNA. The V and J calls were not made by the authors but by TCRdb's processing. The table for this sample lists more than 500,000 distinct CDR3 sequences; 15% to 20% of them were counted only once. The ten largest clones add up to 3.8% of the sample.

The source material was blood. The TCR comes from a woman aged 30 to 39 with Graves' hyperthyroidism. Rearrangement joined TRBV20-1 to TRBJ1-5; TRBD1 might be the D gene, on 5 matching bases. DNA sequence: TGCAGTGCTACGACAGCCAACAATCAGCCCCAGCATTTT. This encodes CSATTANNQPQHF.